This T cell receptor beta chain appears in the sequencing data of a study of blood T cell repertoires in COVID-19. At the level of the study: Material from acute and convalescent COVID-19 was sourced from the United States, Italy and Spain. Sample material is recorded as cDNA or gDNA derived from T cells, B-cell-depleted T cells, or PBMCs.

As handled by the study authors: Counts of nucleated cells, estimated from reference gene primer amplification, were obtained. Clones were sequenced by immunoSEQ multiplex PCR, and TCRdb holds only the in-frame ones, with some missing. V and J calls and clone size are given by that table; D and trimming were obtained from the DNA. The sample includes some 150,000 clones, roughly 79% of them seen just once. The CDR3 is made up of 14 amino acids. CDR1 and CDR2 (germline): MNHEY, SMNVEV (reference sequence). Deletions cut 8 bases from V and 5 bases from J, with 18 bases between. The TCR sequence derives from a man aged 50 or older with active or convalescent COVID-19. The V and J genes are TRBV27 and TRBJ1-1, with D possibly being TRBD1 (6 bases). Sequenced input: peripheral blood. CDR3 nucleotide sequence: TGTGCCAGCTCCGAAGGGGGGGCGCGAACTGAAGCTTTCTTT. Its protein product is CASSEGGARTEAFF.